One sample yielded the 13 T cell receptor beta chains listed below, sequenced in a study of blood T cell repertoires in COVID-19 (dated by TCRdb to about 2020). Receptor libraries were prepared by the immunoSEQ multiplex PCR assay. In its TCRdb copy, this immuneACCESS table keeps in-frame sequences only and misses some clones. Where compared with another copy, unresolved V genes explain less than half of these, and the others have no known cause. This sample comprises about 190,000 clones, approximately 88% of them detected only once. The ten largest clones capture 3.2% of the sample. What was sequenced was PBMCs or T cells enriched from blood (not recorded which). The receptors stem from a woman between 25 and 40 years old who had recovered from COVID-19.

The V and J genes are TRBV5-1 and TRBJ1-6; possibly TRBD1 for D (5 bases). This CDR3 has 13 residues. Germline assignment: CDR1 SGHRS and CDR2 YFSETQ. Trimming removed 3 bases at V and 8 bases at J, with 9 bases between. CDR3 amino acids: CASSWDSYSPLHF. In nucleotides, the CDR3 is TGCGCCAGCAGCTGGGACTCCTATTCACCCCTCCACTTT.

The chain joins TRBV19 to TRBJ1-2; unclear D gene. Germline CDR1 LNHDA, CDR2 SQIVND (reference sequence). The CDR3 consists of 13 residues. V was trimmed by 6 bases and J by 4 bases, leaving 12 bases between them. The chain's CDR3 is CASRQILLYGYTF. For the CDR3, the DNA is TGTGCCAGTAGACAGATCCTACTCTATGGCTACACCTTC.

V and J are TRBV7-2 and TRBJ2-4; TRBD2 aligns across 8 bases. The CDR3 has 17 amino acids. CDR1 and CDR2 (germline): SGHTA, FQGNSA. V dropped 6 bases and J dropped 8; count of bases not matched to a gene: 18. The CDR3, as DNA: TGTGCCAGCAGGCCCTCCCCCAGCGGGGGATTAGTAGACATTCAGTACTTC. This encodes CASRPSPSGGLVDIQYF.

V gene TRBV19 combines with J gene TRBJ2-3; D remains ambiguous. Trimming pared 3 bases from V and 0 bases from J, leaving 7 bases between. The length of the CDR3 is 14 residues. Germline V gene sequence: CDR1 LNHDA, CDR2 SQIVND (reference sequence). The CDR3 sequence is CASSISSSTDTQYF. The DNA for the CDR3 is TGTGCCAGTAGTATTTCCAGTAGCACAGATACGCAGTATTTT.

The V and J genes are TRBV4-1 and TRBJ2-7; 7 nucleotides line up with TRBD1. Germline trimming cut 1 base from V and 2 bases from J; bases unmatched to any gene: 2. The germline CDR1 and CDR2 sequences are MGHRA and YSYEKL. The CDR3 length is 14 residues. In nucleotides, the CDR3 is TGCGCCAGCAGCCAAGTAGGGGGCACCTACGAGCAGTACTTC. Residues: CASSQVGGTYEQYF.

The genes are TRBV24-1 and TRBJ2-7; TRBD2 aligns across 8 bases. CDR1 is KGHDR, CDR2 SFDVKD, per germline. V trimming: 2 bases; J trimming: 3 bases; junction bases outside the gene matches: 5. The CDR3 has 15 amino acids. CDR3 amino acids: CATSDYPSGHYEQYF. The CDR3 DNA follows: TGTGCCACCAGTGATTATCCTAGCGGGCACTACGAGCAGTACTTC.

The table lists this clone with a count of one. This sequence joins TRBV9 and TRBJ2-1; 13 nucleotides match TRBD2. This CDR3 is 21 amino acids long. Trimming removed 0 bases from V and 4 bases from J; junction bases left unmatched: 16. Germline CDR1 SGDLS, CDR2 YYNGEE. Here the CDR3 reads CASSVEPGGTSGNPGYNEQFF. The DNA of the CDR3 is TGTGCCAGCAGCGTAGAACCAGGGGGGACTAGCGGGAATCCGGGTTACAATGAGCAGTTCTTC.

The CDR3 nucleotides read TGTGCCAGCAGCGGGAAGGGAGGCGCTGTGGGTAAAAACACCATATATTTT. Amino acid sequence: CASSGKGGAVGKNTIYF. The V call is TRBV11-2, the J call TRBJ1-3; D is ambiguous. This CDR3 spans 17 amino acids. Trimming shortened V by 5 bases and J by 6 bases, and 23 bases separated the two germline ends. The V gene's germline CDR1 is SGHAT and CDR2 FQNNGV.

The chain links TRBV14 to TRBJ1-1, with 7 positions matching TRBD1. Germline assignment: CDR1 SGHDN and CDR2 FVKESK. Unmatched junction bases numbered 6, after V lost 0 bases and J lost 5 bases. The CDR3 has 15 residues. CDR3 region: CASSQDDRVWTEAFF. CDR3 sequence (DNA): TGTGCCAGCAGCCAAGATGACAGGGTTTGGACTGAAGCTTTCTTT.

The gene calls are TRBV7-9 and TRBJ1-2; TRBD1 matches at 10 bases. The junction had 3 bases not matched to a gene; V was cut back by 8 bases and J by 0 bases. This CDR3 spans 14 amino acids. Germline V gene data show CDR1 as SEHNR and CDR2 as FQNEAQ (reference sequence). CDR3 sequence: CASRQGAANYGYTF. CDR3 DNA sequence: TGTGCCAGCCGACAGGGGGCCGCTAACTATGGCTACACCTTC.

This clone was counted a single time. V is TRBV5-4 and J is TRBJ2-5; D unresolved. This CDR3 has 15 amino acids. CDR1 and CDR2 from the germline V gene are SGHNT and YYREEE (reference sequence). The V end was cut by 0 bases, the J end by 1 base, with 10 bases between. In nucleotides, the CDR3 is TGTGCCAGCAGCTTGGTTCCGAGCCCCCAAGAGACCCAGTACTTC. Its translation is CASSLVPSPQETQYF.

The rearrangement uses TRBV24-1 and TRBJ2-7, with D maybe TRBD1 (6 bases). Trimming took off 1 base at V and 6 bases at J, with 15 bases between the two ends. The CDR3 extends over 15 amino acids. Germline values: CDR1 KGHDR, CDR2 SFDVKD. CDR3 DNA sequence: TGTGCCACCAGTGATTTCTCCGGGGCCAGGGGCGAGCAGTACTTC. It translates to CATSDFSGARGEQYF.

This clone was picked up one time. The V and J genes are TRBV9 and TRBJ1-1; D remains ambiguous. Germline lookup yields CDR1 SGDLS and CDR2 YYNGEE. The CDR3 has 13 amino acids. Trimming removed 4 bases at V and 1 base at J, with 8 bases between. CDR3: CASSQSPNTEAFF. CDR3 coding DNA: TGTGCCAGCAGCCAATCCCCGAACACTGAAGCTTTCTTT.